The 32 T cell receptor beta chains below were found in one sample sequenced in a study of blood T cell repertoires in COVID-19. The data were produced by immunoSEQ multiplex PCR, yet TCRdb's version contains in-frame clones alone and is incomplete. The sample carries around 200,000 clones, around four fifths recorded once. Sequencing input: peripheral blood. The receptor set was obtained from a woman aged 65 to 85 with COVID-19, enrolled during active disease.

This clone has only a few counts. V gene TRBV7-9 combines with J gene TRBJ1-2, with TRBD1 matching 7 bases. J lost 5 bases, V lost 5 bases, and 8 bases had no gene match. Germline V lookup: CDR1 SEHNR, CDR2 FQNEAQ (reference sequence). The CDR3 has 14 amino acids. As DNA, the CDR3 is TGTGCCAGCAGCCTCCAAGGGGGCCGTTATGGCTACACCTTC. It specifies CASSLQGGRYGYTF.

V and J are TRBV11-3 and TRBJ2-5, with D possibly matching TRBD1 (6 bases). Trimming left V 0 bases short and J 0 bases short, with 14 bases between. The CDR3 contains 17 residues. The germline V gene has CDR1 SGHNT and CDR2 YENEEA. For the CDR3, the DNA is TGTGCCAGCAGCTTAGACAGGGGCCGAGCTTACCAAGAGACCCAGTACTTC. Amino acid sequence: CASSLDRGRAYQETQYF.

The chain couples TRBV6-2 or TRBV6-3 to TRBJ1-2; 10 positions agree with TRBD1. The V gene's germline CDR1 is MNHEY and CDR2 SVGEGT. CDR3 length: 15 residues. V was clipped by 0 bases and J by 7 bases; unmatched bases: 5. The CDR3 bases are TGTGCCAGCAGTTACTCTTGGACAGGGGGTGGTGGCTACACCTTC. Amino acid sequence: CASSYSWTGGGGYTF.

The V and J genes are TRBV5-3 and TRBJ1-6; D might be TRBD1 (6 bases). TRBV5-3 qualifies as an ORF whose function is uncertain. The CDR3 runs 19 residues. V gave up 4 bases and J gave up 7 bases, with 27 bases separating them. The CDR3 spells CARSKAGLGRGAENSPLHF. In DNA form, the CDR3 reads TGTGCCAGAAGCAAAGCGGGACTGGGGAGGGGGGCGGAGAATTCACCCCTCCACTTT.

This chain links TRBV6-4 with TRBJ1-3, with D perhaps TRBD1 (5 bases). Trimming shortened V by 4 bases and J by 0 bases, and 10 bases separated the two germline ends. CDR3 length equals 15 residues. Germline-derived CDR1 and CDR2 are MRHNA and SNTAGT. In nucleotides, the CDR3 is TGTGCCAGCAGTGTGGACGGGGGCTCTGGAAACACCATATATTTT. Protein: CASSVDGGSGNTIYF.

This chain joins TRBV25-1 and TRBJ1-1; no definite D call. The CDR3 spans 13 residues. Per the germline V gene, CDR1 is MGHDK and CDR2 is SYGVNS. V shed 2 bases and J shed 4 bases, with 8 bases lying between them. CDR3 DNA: TGTGCCAGCAGTGAAAACACGGGCACTGAAGCTTTCTTT. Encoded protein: CASSENTGTEAFF.

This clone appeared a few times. The CDR3 coding sequence is TGTGCCAGCAGCGTATTGTACGGACGGAGGGGTCTCAATCAGCCCCAGCATTTT. The encoded protein is CASSVLYGRRGLNQPQHF. V is TRBV9 and J is TRBJ1-5, with D perhaps TRBD1 (5 bases). Germline CDR1 and CDR2: SGDLS and YYNGEE. Deletions cut 1 base from V and 3 bases from J, with 20 bases between. The CDR3 runs to 18 residues.

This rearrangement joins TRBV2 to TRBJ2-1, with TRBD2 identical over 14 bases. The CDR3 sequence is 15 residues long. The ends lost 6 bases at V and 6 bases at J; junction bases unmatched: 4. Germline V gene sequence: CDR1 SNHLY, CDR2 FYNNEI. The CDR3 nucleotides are TGTGCCAGCAGCACCGGGACTAGCGGGAGCAATGAGCAGTTCTTC. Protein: CASSTGTSGSNEQFF.

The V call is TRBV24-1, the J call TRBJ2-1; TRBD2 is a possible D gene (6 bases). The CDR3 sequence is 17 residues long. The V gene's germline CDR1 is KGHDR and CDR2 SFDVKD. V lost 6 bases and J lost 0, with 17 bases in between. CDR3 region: CATSSPALASSYNEQFF. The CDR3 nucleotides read TGTGCCACCAGTTCCCCCGCCCTAGCGAGCTCCTACAATGAGCAGTTCTTC.

The CDR3 nucleotides are TGTGCCAGCTCACCCGCCCCCGGGCGGGTTGGAAACACCATATATTTT. It codes for CASSPAPGRVGNTIYF. The V and J genes are TRBV18 and TRBJ1-3, with D hard to call. This CDR3 contains 16 residues. Germline V gives CDR1 KGHSH, CDR2 LQKENI. V lost 3 bases and J lost 3, with 15 bases in between.

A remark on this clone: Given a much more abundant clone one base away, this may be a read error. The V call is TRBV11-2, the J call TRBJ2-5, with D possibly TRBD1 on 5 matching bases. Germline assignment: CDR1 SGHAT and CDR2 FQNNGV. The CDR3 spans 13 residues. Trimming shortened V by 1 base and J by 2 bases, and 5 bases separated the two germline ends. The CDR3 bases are TGTGCCAGCAGCTTAGGACAGCAAGAGACCCAGTACTTC. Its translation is CASSLGQQETQYF.

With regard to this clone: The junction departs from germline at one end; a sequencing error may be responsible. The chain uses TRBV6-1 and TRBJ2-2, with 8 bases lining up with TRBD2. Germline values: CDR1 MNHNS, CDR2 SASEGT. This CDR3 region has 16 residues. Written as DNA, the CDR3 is TGTCCCAGCAGTGATCGGGGGGGCCGGGGGACCGGGGAGCTGTTTTTT. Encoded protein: CPSSDRGGRGTGELFF.

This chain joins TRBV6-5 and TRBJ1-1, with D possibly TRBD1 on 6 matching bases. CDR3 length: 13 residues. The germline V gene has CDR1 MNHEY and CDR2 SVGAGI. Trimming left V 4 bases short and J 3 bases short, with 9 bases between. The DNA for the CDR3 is TGTGCCAGCAGTTTGCCAGGGGACACTGAAGCTTTCTTT. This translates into CASSLPGDTEAFF.

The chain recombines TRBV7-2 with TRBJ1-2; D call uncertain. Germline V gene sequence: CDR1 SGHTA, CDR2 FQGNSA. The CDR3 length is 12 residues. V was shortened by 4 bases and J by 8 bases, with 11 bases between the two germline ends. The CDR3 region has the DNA TGTGCCAGCAGCTCGCGAGGATACGGCTACACCTTC. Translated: CASSSRGYGYTF.

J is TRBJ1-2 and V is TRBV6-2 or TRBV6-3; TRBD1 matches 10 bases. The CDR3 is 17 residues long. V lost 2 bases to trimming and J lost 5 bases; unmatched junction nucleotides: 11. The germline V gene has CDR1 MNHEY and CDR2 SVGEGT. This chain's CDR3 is CASSYGNKGQGTYGYTF. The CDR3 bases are TGTGCCAGCAGTTACGGGAACAAGGGACAGGGGACATATGGCTACACCTTC.

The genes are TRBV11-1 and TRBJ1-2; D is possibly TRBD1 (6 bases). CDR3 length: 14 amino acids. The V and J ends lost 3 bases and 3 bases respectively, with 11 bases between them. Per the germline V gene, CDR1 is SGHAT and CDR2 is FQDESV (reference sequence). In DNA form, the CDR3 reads TGTGCCAGCAGCTTTTCATCAGGGGACTATGGCTACACCTTC. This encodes CASSFSSGDYGYTF.

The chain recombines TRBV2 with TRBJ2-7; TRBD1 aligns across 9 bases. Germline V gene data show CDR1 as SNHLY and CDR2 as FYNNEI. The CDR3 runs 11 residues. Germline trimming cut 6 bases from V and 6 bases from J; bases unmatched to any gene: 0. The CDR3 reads CASRDRGEQYF. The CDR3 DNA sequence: TGTGCCAGCAGGGACAGGGGCGAGCAGTACTTC. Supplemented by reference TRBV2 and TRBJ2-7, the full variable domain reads EPEVTQTPSHQVTQMGQEVILRCVPISNHLYFYWYRQILGQKVEFLVSFYNNEISEKSEIFDDQFSVERPDGSNFTLKIRSTKLEDSAMYFCASRDRGEQYFGPGTRLTVT.

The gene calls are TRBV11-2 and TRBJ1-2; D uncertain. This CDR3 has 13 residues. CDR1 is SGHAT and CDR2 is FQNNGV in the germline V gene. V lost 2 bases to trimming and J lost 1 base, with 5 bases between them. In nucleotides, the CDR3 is TGTGCCAGCAGCTTACGGGGTAACTATGGCTACACCTTC. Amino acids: CASSLRGNYGYTF.

CDR3 DNA sequence: TGTGCCAGCAGCTTTTTAGGACGGGCGGACTCTAACTATGGCTACACCTTC. This encodes CASSFLGRADSNYGYTF. The chain has TRBV5-6 and TRBJ1-2; D not resolved. Germline CDR1 SGHDT, CDR2 YYEEEE. V gave up 2 bases and J gave up 0 bases, with 17 bases separating them. The CDR3 runs 17 residues. Filled out from reference TRBV5-6 and TRBJ1-2, the complete variable domain reads DAGVTQSPTHLIKTRGQQVTLRCSPKSGHDTVSWYQQALGQGPQFIFQYYEEEERQRGNFPDRFSGHQFPNYSSELNVNALLLGDSALYLCASSFLGRADSNYGYTFGSGTRLTVV.

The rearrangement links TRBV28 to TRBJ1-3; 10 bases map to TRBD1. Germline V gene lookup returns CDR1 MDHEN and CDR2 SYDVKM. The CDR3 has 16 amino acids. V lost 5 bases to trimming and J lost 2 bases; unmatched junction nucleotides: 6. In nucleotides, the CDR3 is TGTGCCAGCAGTCCACAGGGGACAGGGGCTGGAAACACCATATATTTT. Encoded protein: CASSPQGTGAGNTIYF.

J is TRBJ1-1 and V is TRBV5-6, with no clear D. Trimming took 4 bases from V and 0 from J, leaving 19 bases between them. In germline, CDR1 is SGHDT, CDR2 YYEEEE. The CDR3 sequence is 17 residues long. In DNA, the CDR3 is TGTGCCAGCAGCCTTGGAGGACTTGTCCTCATGAACACTGAAGCTTTCTTT. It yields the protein CASSLGGLVLMNTEAFF.

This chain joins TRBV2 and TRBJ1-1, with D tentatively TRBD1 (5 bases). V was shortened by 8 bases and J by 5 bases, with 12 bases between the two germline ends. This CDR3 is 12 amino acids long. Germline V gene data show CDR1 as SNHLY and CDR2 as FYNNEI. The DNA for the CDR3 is TGTGCCAGCGGCCGGGGGGGAACTGAAGCTTTCTTT. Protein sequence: CASGRGGTEAFF.

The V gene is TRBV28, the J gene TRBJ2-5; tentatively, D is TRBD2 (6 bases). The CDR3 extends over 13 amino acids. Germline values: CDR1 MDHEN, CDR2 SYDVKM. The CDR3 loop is CATTPGRPETQYF. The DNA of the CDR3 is TGTGCAACTACCCCAGGGAGGCCTGAGACCCAGTACTTC.

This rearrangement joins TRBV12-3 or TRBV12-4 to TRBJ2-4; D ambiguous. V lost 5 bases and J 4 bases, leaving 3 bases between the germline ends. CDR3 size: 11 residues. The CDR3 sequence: CASSQKNIQYF. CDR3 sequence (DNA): TGTGCCAGCAGTCAGAAAAACATTCAGTACTTC.

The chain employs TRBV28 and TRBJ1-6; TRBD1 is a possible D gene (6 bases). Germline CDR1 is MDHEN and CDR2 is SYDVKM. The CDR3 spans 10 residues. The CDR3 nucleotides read TGTTCAGGGGACAATTCACCCCTCCACTTT. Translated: CSGDNSPLHF.

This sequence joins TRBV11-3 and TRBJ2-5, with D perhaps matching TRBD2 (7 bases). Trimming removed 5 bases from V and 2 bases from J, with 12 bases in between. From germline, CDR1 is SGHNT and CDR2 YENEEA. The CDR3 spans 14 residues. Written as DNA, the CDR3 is TGTGCCAGCAGCCAAGGGGGGGGTCAAGAGACCCAGTACTTC. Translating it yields CASSQGGGQETQYF.

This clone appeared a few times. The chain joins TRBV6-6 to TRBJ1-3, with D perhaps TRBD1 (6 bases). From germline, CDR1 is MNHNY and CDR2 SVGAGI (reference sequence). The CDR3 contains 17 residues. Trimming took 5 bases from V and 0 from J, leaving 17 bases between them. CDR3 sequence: CASSLRGGNLSGNTIYF. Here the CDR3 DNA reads TGTGCCAGCAGTCTTCGAGGGGGAAACCTCTCTGGAAACACCATATATTTT.

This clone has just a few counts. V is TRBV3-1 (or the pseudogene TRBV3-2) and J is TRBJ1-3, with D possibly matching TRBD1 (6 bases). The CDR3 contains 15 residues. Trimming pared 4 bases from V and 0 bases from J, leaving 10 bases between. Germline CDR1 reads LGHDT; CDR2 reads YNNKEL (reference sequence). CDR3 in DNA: TGTGCCAGCAGCCTCGACAGGTACTCTGGAAACACCATATATTTT. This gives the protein CASSLDRYSGNTIYF.

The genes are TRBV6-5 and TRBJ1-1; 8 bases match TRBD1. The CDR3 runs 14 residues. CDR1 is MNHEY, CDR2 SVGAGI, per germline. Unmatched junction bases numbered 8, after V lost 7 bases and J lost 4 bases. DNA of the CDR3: TGTGCCAGCAACCATCAACAGGGGGGCACTGAAGCTTTCTTT. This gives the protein CASNHQQGGTEAFF.

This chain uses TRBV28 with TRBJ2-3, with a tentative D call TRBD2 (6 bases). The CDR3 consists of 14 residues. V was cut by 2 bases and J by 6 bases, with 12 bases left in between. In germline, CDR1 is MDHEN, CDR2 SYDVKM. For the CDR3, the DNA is TGTGCCAGCAGTTTACCGGGAGTAGAGGATACGCAGTATTTT. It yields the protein CASSLPGVEDTQYF.

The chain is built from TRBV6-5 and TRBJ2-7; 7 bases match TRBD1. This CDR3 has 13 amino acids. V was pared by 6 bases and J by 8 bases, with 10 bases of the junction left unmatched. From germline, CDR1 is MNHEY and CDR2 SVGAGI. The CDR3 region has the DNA TGTGCCAGCAGCCCCGACAGGGTTGCGCAGCAGTACTTC. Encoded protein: CASSPDRVAQQYF.

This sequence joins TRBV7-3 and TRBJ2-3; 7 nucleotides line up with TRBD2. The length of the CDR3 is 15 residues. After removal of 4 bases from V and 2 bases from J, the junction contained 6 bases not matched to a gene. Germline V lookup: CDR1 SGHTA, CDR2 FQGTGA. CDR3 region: CASSSAGTHTDTQYF. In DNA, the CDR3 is TGTGCCAGCAGCTCAGCGGGGACTCACACAGATACGCAGTATTTT.